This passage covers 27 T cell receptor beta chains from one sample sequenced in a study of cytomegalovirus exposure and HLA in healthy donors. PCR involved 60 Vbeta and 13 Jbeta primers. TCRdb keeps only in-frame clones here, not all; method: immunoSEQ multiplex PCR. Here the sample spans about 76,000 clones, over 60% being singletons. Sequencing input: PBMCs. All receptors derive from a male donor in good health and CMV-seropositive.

This CDR3 reads CASSLGQLYGYTF. CDR3 nucleotides: TGTGCCAGCAGCCTTGGACAGCTCTATGGCTACACCTTC. V usage is TRBV14 and J usage is TRBJ1-2; possibly TRBD1 for D (6 bases). Germline lookup yields CDR1 SGHDN and CDR2 FVKESK. The CDR3 totals 13 residues. The V gene lost 4 bases and the J gene lost 4 bases, with 10 bases spanning the gap.

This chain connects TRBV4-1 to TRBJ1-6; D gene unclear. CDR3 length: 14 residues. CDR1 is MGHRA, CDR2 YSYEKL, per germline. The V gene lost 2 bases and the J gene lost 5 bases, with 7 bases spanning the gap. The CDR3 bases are TGCGCCAGCAGCCAACTGAGGGATAATTCACCCCTCCACTTT. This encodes CASSQLRDNSPLHF.

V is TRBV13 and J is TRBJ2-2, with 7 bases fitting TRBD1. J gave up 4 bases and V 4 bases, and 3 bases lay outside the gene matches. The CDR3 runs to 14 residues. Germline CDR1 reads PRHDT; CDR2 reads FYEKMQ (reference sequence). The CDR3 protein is CASSSTGVTGELFF. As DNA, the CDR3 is TGTGCCAGCAGCTCCACAGGGGTCACCGGGGAGCTGTTTTTT.

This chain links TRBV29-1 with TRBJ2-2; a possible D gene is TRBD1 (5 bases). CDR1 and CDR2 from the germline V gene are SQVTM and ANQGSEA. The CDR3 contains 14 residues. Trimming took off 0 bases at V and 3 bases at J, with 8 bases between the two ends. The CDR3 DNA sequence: TGCAGCGTTGAAGATCCAGGGTACACCGGGGAGCTGTTTTTT. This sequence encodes CSVEDPGYTGELFF.

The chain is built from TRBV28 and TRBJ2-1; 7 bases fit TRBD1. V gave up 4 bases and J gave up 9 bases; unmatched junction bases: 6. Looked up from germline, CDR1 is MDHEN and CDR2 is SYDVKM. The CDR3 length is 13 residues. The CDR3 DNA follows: TGTGCCAGCAGTTACAGGGGCGGAAGTGAGCAGTTCTTC. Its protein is CASSYRGGSEQFF.

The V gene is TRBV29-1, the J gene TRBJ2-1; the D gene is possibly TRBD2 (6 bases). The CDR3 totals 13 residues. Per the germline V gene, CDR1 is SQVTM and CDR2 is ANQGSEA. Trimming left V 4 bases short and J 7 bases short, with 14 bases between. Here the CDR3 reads CSVVRGGLNEQFF. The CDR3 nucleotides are TGCAGCGTTGTAAGGGGAGGATTGAATGAGCAGTTCTTC.

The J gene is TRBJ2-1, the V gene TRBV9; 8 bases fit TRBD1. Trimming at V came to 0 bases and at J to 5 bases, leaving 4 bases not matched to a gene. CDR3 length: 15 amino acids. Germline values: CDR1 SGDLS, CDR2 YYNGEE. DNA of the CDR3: TGTGCCAGCAGCGTAGGTCAGGGGGCTAACAATGAGCAGTTCTTC. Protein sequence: CASSVGQGANNEQFF.

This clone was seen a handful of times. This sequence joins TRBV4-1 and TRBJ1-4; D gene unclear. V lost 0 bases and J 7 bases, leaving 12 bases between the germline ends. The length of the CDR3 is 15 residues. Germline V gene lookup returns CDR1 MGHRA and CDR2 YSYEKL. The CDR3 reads CASSQDSGLSEKLFF. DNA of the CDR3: TGCGCCAGCAGCCAAGATTCCGGGTTGAGTGAAAAACTGTTTTTT.

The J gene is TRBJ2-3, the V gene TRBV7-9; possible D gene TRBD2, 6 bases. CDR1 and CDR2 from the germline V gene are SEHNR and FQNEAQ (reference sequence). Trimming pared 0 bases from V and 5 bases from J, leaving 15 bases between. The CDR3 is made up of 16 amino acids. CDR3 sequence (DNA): TGTGCCAGCAGCTTAGCAAACGGGGGAAGTAAAGATACGCAGTATTTT. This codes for CASSLANGGSKDTQYF.

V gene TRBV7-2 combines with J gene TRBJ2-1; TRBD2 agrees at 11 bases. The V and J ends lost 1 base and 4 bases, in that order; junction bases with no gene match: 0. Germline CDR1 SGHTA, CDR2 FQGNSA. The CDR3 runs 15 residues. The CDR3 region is CASSLGLAGYNEQFF. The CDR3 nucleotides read TGTGCCAGCAGCTTAGGACTAGCGGGGTACAATGAGCAGTTCTTC.

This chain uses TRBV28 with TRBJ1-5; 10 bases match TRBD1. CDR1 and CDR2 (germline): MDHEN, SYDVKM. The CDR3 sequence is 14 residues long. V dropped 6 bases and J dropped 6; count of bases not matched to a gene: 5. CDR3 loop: CASSPRQGAQPQHF. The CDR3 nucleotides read TGTGCCAGCAGCCCGAGACAGGGGGCTCAGCCCCAGCATTTT.

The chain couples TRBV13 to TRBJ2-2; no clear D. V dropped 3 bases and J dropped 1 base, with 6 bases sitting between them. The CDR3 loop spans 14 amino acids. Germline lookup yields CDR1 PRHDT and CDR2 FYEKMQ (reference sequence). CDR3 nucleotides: TGTGCCAGCAGCTTTGGCAGGAACACCGGGGAGCTGTTTTTT. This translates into CASSFGRNTGELFF.

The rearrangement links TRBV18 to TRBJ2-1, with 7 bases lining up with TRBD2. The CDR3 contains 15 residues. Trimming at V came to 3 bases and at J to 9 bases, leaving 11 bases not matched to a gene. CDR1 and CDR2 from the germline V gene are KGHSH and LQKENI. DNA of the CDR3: TGTGCCAGCTCACCCCTGGCGGGGGACCCGAGTGAGCAGTTCTTC. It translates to CASSPLAGDPSEQFF. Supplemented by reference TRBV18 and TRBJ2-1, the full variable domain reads NAGVMQNPRHLVRRRGQEARLRCSPMKGHSHVYWYRQLPEEGLKFMVYLQKENIIDESGMPKERFSAEFPKEGPSILRIQQVVRGDSAAYFCASSPLAGDPSEQFFGPGTRLTVL.

CDR3 nucleotide sequence: TGTGCCAGTAGCCTAAAACCCGACAGCTCCTACGAGCAGTACTTC. Encoded protein: CASSLKPDSSYEQYF. The chain employs TRBV19 and TRBJ2-7; tentatively, D is TRBD1 (5 bases). The germline V gene encodes CDR1 LNHDA and CDR2 SQIVND (reference sequence). V was clipped by 6 bases and J by 0 bases, with 15 bases between them. CDR3 length: 15 amino acids.

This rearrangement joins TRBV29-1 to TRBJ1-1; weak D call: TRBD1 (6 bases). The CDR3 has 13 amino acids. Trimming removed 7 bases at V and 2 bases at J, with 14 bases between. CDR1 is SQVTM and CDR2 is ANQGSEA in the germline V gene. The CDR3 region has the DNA TGCAGCGCCACGGGACACCGCAACACTGAAGCTTTCTTT. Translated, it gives CSATGHRNTEAFF.

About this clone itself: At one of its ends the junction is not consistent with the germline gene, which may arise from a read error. This CDR3 is CASSPDRSSEQYF. CDR3 in DNA: TGTGCCAGCAGTCCTGACAGGTCCTCCGAGCAGTACTTC. The rearrangement joins TRBV6-4 to TRBJ2-7; the D gene is possibly TRBD1 (6 bases). The germline V gene has CDR1 MRHNA and CDR2 SNTAGT. The CDR3 extends over 13 amino acids.

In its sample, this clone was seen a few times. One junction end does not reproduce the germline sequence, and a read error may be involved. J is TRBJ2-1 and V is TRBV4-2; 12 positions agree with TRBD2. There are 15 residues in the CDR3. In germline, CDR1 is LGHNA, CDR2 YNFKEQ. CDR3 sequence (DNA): TGTGCCAGCAGCCAAGATCGGGCTAGCGGGGGGGCCGGGCTCTTC. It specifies CASSQDRASGGAGLF.

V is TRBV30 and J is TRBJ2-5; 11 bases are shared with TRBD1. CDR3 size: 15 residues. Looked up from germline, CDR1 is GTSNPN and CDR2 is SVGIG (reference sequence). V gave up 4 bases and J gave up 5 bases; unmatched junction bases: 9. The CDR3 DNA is TGTGCCTGGAACGGACAGGGGGCCGCAGTGGAGACCCAGTACTTC. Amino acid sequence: CAWNGQGAAVETQYF.

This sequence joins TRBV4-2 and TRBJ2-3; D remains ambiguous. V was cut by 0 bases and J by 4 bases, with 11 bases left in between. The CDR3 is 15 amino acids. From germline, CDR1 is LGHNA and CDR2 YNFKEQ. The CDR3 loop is CASSQETDRADTQYF. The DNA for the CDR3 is TGTGCCAGCAGCCAAGAAACTGATCGGGCAGATACGCAGTATTTT.

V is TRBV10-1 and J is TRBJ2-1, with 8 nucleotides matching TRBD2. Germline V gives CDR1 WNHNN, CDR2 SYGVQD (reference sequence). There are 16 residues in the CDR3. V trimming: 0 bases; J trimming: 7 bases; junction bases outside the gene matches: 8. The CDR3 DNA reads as TGCGCCAGCAGTGAGTCCCCTAGCGGGCATGGGAATGAGCAGTTCTTC. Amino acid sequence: CASSESPSGHGNEQFF.

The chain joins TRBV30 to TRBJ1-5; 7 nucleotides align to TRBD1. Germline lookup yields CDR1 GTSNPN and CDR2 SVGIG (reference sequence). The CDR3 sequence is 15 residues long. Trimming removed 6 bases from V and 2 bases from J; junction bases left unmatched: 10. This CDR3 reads CACKQGTAGNQPQHF. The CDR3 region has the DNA TGTGCCTGTAAACAGGGGACGGCGGGCAATCAGCCCCAGCATTTT.

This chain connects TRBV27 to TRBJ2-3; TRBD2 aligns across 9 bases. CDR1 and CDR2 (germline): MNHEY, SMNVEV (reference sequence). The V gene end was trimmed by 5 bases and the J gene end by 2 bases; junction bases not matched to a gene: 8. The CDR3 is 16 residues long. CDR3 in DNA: TGTGCCAGCAGTCTAAATAGCGGGGGAGACACAGATACGCAGTATTTT. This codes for CASSLNSGGDTDTQYF.

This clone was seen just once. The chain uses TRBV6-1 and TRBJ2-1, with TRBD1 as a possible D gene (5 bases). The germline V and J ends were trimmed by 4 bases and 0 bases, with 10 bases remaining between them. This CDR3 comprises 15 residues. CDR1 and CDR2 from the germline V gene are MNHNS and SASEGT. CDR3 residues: CASSVRGSSYNEQFF. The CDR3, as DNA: TGTGCCAGCAGTGTAAGGGGCAGCTCCTACAATGAGCAGTTCTTC.

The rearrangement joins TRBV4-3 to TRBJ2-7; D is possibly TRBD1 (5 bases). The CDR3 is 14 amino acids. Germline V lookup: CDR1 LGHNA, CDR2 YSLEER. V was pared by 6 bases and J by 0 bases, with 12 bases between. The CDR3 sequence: CASRQDQGSYEQYF. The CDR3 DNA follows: TGCGCCAGCAGACAGGACCAGGGCTCCTACGAGCAGTACTTC.

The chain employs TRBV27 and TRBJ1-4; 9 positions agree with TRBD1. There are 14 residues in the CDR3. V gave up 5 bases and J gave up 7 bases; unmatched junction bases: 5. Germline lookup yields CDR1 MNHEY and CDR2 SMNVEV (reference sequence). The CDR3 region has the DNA TGTGCCAGCAGTAAAGTGGGACAGGGTGAAAAACTGTTTTTT. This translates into CASSKVGQGEKLFF.

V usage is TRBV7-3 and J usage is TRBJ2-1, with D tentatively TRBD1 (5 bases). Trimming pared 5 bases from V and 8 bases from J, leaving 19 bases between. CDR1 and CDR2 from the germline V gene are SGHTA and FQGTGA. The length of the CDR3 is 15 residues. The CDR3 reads CASSPLGQGDYEQFF. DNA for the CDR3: TGTGCCAGCAGCCCTCTCGGGCAGGGTGATTATGAGCAGTTCTTC.

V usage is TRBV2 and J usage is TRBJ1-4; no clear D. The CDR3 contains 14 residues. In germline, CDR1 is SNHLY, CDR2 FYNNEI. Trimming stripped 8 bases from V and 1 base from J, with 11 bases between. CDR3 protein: CASPPSRTNEKLFF. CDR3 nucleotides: TGTGCCAGCCCCCCTAGCAGAACTAATGAAAAACTGTTTTTT.